This entry is about one T cell receptor (beta chain). In the original workflow: Nucleated cell counts were estimated from reference gene primer amplification. The table came from immunoSEQ multiplex PCR; TCRdb's copy has only in-frame clones and leaves some out. The V and J calls and clone size were taken over from that table, and D and trimming were inferred from the DNA. The data show 70,000 to 90,000 clones, less than 90% seen once. The data originate from a study of blood T cell repertoires in COVID-19. The CDR3 runs 14 residues. V dropped 8 bases and J dropped 3; count of bases not matched to a gene: 6. Germline V gene sequence: CDR1 LNHDA, CDR2 SQIVND (reference sequence).

Sequencing was carried out using peripheral blood. This chain uses TRBV19 with TRBJ2-2, with 7 bases identical to TRBD1. The sequence was collected from a man of 80 years or more with COVID-19, enrolled during active disease. CDR3 in DNA: TGTGCCAGTGTTACAGGGGTCCACACCGGGGAGCTGTTTTTT. Its protein is CASVTGVHTGELFF.